This T cell receptor (beta chain) was captured by sequencing in a study of T cells after yellow fever vaccination. Study at large: Fractions low in cell number were prepared with SMART-Seq v4 Ultra Low Input.

UMIs were added to TCR cDNA along with a universal primer site when it was made by 5'RACE template switching. MiXCR was run by TCRdb on the 5' RACE reads, yielding one entry per CDR3 protein. The repertoire holds under 200,000 distinct CDR3 sequences, about 7% seen once, with under 3% in the top ten. Looked up from germline, CDR1 is KGHSH and CDR2 is LQKENI. Deletions cut 3 bases from V and 1 base from J, with 13 bases between. The CDR3 has 15 amino acids. This clonotype was picked up many times. Its antigen is not identified. Notes on the study in general: The booster saw the reappearance of most primary-vaccination clones (roughly 96% CD4, around 90% CD8). Repertoires sorted by FACS could include abundant clonotypes that are contaminants from the bulk population.

The input for sequencing was CD4+ T cells sorted from PBMCs, taken 5 days after the first yellow fever vaccination. This clonotype originated in a young man who received the YFV17D yellow fever vaccine. J is TRBJ2-7 and V is TRBV18; D may match TRBD1 or TRBD2 (6 bases each). The CDR3, as DNA: TGTGCCAGCTCACCGGGGACGGGGGCATCCTACGAGCAGTACGTC. This sequence encodes CASSPGTGASYEQYV.